This is a list of T cell receptor beta chains from one sample in a study of T-cell reconstitution after alpha-beta-depleted transplantation in children. In TCRdb, the PCR reads were re-called with MiXCR into one record per CDR3 protein. This table has roughly 150,000 distinct CDR3 sequences, 11% appearing once. Sequences were derived from PBMCs, sampled before TCRalphabeta/CD19-depleted stem cell transplant. The receptors come from a boy younger than 10 with acute myeloid leukemia, due to receive a stem cell transplant. CDR3s include the opening cysteine and the closing phenylalanine or tryptophan. Each record gives: J gene, V gene, CDR3 protein.

TRBJ2-3 TRBV5-1 CASPPSYTQYF
TRBJ1-3 TRBV2 CASSEAARTGNTIYF
TRBJ1-1 TRBV7-9 CASSLGQGNAEAFF
TRBJ2-2 TRBV6-1 CASSEPDRLDTGELFF
TRBJ1-6 TRBV12-3/TRBV12-4 CASSLAKTGVNSPLHF
TRBJ1-2 TRBV7-9 CASSYQGAVGYTF
TRBJ2-3 TRBV25-1 CASSPTPGLAGARLLTDTQYF
TRBJ2-1 TRBV5-1 CASSLGAGSYNEQFF
TRBJ2-2 TRBV20-1 CSARYRLNTGELFF
TRBJ2-1 TRBV6-5 CASSYSDGWPEQFF
TRBJ2-1 TRBV12-5 CASAPGSYNEQFF
TRBJ2-2 TRBV29-1 CSVELGLTSGTGELFF
TRBJ2-2 TRBV12-3/TRBV12-4 CASSSDFRRVVGRAGELFF
TRBJ2-1 TRBV20-1 CSASDPRWGVNEQFF
TRBJ2-1 TRBV20-1 CSASPAPGLENEQFF
TRBJ2-7 TRBV5-1 CASSYHFSGGPRSYEQYF
TRBJ2-3 TRBV20-1 CSAWDHTQYF